This TCR beta chain was sequenced in a study of T cells of healthy individuals. One entry per CDR3 protein results from TCRdb running MiXCR on the 5' RACE reads. The table records tens of thousands of distinct CDR3 sequences, approximately 5.4% of them present only once. The table lists this clonotype with many counts. The sequence derives from a female donor in good health.

The CDR3 DNA reads as TGTGCCAGCAGCAGCTACTACGAGCAGTACTTC. This encodes CASSSYYEQYF. The V gene is TRBV11-2, the J gene TRBJ2-7, with D uncertain. Germline CDR1 and CDR2: SGHAT and FQNNGV. V lost 5 bases and J lost 3, with 5 bases in between. The CDR3 covers 11 residues.